A selection of T cell receptor beta chains follows, all from one sample in a study of CD8 T cells in Susac syndrome. TCRdb itself ran the immunoSEQ multiplex PCR reads through MiXCR, one entry per CDR3 protein. In the table there are about 130,000 distinct CDR3 sequences, 85% to 95% of which are singletons. Sequencing used CD8+ T cells from PBMCs. These receptors were collected from a human donor with multiple sclerosis. The CDR3 runs from the conserved cysteine through the conserved F or W. A D gene is named only where the DNA matches it firmly. Expanded clones get a size class; other rows say once, few or many, or leave the size out.

size	V	J	D	CDR3	DNA
.	TRBV27	TRBJ2-3	.	CASSLDGATDTQYF	TGTGCCAGCAGTTTGGATGGGGCAACAGATACGCAGTATTTT
.	TRBV12-3/TRBV12-4	TRBJ2-3	.	CASSLYSLDTQYF	TGTGCCAGCAGTTTATACAGTCTGGATACGCAGTATTTT
.	TRBV6-4	TRBJ2-1	TRBD2	CASSEEAGGLINEQFF	TGTGCCAGCAGTGAAGAAGCGGGGGGGCTGATCAATGAGCAGTTCTTC
.	TRBV15	TRBJ2-7	.	CATSRGSRGSWEQYF	TGTGCCACCAGCAGAGGTAGCAGGGGAAGTTGGGAGCAGTACTTC
.	TRBV20-1	TRBJ2-7	.	CSARGLYDYEQYF	TGCAGTGCTAGAGGTCTATATGACTACGAGCAGTACTTC
.	TRBV10-3	TRBJ1-2	TRBD1	CAISDYRGVGYGYTF	TGTGCCATCAGTGATTACAGGGGTGTAGGATATGGCTACACCTTC
.	TRBV7-3	TRBJ2-5	TRBD1	CASSFTGAPKETQYF	TGTGCCAGCAGCTTCACAGGGGCCCCCAAAGAGACCCAGTACTTC
.	TRBV23-1	TRBJ2-1	.	CASSQSRVWGCNEQFF	TGCGCCAGCAGTCAATCCCGGGTATGGGGTTGCAATGAGCAGTTCTTC
.	TRBV27	TRBJ2-3	.	CASRIQGTDTQYF	TGTGCCAGCAGGATACAGGGCACAGATACGCAGTATTTT
.	TRBV13	TRBJ2-1	.	CASSPENNEQFF	TGTGCCAGCAGCCCCGAGAACAATGAGCAGTTCTTC
.	TRBV7-9	TRBJ2-2	.	CATTGEERRGGELFF	TGTGCCACCACGGGAGAGGAGCGCAGGGGCGGGGAGCTGTTTTTT
.	TRBV7-6	TRBJ1-1	.	CASSPGQRNTEAFF	TGTGCCAGCAGCCCAGGACAAAGGAACACTGAAGCTTTCTTT
.	TRBV29-1	TRBJ2-2	.	CSAYGRQGGGELFF	TGCAGCGCTTATGGGAGACAGGGAGGCGGGGAGCTGTTTTTT
.	TRBV27	TRBJ1-1	.	CASSLGGVRLMNTEAFF	TGTGCCAGCAGTTTAGGTGGGGTGCGTCTGATGAACACTGAAGCTTTCTTT
.	TRBV2	TRBJ2-2	TRBD1	CASSENRGNTGELFF	TGTGCCAGCAGTGAGAACAGGGGGAACACCGGGGAGCTGTTTTTT
.	TRBV5-1	TRBJ2-7	.	CASSFWVGTYEQYF	TGCGCCAGCAGCTTTTGGGTGGGGACCTACGAGCAGTACTTC
.	TRBV7-9	TRBJ1-5	.	CASSPGDTNWGIGQPQHF	TGTGCCAGCAGCCCGGGCGATACAAACTGGGGGATCGGGCAGCCCCAGCATTTT
.	TRBV11-2	TRBJ2-3	TRBD1	CASSAPQGPSQYF	TGTGCCAGCAGCGCCCCACAGGGGCCTTCGCAGTATTTT
once	TRBV7-6	TRBJ2-1	TRBD2	CASSLEAGSPYNEQFF	TGTGCCAGCAGCTTAGAAGCGGGGTCCCCCTACAATGAGCAGTTCTTC
.	TRBV9	TRBJ2-7	TRBD1	CASSVGWDSEEYEQYF	TGTGCCAGCAGCGTAGGATGGGACAGCGAAGAATACGAGCAGTACTTC